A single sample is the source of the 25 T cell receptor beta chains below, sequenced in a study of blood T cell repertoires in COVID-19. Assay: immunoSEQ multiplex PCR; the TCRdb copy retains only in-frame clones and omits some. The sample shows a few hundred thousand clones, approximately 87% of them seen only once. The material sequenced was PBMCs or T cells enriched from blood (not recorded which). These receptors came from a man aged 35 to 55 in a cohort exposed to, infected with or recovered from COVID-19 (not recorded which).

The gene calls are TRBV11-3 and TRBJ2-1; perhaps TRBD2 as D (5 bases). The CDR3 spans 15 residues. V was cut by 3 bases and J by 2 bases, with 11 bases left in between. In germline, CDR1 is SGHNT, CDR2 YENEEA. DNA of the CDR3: TGTGCCAGCAGCTTCAGCGGAGAAGCCTACAATGAGCAGTTCTTC. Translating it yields CASSFSGEAYNEQFF.

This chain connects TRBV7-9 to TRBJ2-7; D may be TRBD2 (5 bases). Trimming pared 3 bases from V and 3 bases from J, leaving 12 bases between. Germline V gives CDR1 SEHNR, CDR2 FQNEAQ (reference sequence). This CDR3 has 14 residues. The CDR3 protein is CASSFRGGDYEQYF. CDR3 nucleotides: TGTGCCAGCAGCTTCCGGGGTGGGGACTACGAGCAGTACTTC.

The CDR3 loop reads CASSLEGQGLGYTF. The CDR3 nucleotides read TGTGCCAGCAGCTTGGAGGGACAGGGCTTGGGCTACACCTTC. This chain connects TRBV5-5 to TRBJ1-2, with TRBD1 identical over 9 bases. The germline V gene encodes CDR1 SGHKS and CDR2 YYEKEE (reference sequence). CDR3 size: 14 residues. V trimming: 0 bases; J trimming: 8 bases; junction bases outside the gene matches: 5.

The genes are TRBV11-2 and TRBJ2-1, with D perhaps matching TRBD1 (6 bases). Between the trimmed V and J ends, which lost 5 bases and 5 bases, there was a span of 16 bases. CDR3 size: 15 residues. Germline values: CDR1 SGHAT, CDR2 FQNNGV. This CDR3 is CASSPGQNYNNEQFF. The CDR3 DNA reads TGTGCCAGCAGCCCAGGACAGAACTACAACAATGAGCAGTTCTTC.

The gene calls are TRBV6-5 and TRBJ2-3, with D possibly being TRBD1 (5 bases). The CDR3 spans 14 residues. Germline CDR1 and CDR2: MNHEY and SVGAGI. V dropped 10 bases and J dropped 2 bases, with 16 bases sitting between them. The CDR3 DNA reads TGTGCCACACAGGTGGGCAAACCCACAGATACGCAGTATTTT. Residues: CATQVGKPTDTQYF.

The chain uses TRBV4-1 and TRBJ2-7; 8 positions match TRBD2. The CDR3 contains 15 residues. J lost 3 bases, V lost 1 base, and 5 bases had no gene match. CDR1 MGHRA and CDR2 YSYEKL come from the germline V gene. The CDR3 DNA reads TGCGCCAGCAGCCAAGCGACGGGAGGGAACTACGAGCAGTACTTC. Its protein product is CASSQATGGNYEQYF.

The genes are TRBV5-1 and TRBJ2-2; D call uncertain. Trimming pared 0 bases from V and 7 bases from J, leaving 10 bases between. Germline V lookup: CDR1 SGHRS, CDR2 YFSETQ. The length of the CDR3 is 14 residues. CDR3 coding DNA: TGCGCCAGCAGCTTGGCCTTTGCCGGCGGGGAGCTGTTTTTT. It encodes CASSLAFAGGELFF. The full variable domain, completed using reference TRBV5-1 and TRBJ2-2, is KAGVTQTPRYLIKTRGQQVTLSCSPISGHRSVSWYQQTPGQGLQFLFEYFSETQRNKGNFPGRFSGRQFSNSRSEMNVSTLELGDSALYLCASSLAFAGGELFFGEGSRLTVL.

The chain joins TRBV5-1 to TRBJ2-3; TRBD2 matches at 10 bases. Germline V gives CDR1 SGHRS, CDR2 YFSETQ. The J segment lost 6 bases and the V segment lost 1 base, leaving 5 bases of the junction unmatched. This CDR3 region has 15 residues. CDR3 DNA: TGCGCCAGCAGCTTGAGGGCTAGCGGGAGCGATACGCAGTATTTT. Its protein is CASSLRASGSDTQYF.

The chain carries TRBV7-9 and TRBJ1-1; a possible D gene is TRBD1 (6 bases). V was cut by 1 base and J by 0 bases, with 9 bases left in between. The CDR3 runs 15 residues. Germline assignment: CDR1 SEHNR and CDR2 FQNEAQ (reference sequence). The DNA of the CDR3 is TGTGCCAGCAGCTTAGGGGGACATTTGAACACTGAAGCTTTCTTT. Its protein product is CASSLGGHLNTEAFF. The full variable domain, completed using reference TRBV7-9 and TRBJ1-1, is DTGVSQNPRHKITKRGQNVTFRCDPISEHNRLYWYRQTLGQGPEFLTYFQNEAQLEKSRLLSDRFSAERPKGSFSTLEIQRTEQGDSAMYLCASSLGGHLNTEAFFGQGTRLTVV.

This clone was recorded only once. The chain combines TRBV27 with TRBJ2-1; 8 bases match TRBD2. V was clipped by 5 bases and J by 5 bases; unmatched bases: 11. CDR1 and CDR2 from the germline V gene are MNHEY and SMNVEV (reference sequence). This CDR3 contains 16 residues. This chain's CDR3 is CASSHLGLGGDNEQFF. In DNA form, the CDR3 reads TGTGCCAGCAGTCACTTGGGACTAGGAGGGGACAATGAGCAGTTCTTC.

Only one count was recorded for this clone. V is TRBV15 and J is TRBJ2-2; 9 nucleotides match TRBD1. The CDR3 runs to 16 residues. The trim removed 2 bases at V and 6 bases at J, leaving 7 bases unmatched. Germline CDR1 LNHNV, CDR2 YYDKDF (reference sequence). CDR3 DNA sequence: TGTGCCACCAGCAGACCAAGGACAGGGGAGGCCGGGGAGCTGTTTTTT. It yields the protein CATSRPRTGEAGELFF.

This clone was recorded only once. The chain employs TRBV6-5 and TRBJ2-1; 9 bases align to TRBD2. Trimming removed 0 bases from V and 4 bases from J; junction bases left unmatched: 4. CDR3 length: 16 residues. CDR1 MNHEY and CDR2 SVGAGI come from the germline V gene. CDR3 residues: CASSYSGAGGYNEQFF. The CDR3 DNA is TGTGCCAGCAGTTACTCAGGAGCGGGGGGATACAATGAGCAGTTCTTC.

The chain's CDR3 is CASSTQRGVGELFF. CDR3 DNA sequence: TGTGCCAGTAGTACCCAGCGGGGGGTCGGGGAGCTGTTTTTT. The V gene is TRBV19, the J gene TRBJ2-2; 9 bases map to TRBD2. Losses at the gene ends were 4 bases for V and 7 bases for J; bases not matched to a gene: 4. Germline-derived CDR1 and CDR2 are LNHDA and SQIVND (reference sequence). This CDR3 comprises 14 residues. Full variable domain (missing parts from reference TRBV19 and TRBJ2-2): DGGITQSPKYLFRKEGQNVTLSCEQNLNHDAMYWYRQDPGQGLRLIYYSQIVNDFQKGDIAEGYSVSREKKESFPLTVTSAQKNPTAFYLCASSTQRGVGELFFGEGSRLTVL.

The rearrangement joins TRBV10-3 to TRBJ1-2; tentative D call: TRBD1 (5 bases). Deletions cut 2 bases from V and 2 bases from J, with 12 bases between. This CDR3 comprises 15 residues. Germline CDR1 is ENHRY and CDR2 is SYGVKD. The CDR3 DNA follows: TGTGCCATCAGTGAGCCAGGAGCAGGGAACTATGGCTACACCTTC. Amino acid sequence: CAISEPGAGNYGYTF.

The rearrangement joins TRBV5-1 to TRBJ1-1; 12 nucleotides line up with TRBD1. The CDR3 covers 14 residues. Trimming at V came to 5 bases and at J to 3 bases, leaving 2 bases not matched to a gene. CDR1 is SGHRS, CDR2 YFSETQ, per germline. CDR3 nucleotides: TGCGCCAGCAGGGGACAGGGGGCTTACACTGAAGCTTTCTTT. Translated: CASRGQGAYTEAFF. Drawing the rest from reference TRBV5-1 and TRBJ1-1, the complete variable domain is KAGVTQTPRYLIKTRGQQVTLSCSPISGHRSVSWYQQTPGQGLQFLFEYFSETQRNKGNFPGRFSGRQFSNSRSEMNVSTLELGDSALYLCASRGQGAYTEAFFGQGTRLTVV.

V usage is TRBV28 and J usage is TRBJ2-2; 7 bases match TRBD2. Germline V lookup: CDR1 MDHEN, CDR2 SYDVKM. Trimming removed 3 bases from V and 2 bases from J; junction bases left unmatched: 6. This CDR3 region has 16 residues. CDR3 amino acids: CASSLLSGANTGELFF. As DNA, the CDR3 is TGTGCCAGCAGTTTGCTCAGCGGGGCTAACACCGGGGAGCTGTTTTTT.

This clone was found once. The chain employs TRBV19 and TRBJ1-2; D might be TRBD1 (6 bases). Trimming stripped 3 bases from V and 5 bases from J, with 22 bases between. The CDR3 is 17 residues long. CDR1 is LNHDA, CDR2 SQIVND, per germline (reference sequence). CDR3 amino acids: CASSIRGRGRLGYGYTF. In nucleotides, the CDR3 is TGTGCCAGTAGTATTAGGGGCAGGGGCCGTCTTGGGTATGGCTACACCTTC.

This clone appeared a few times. The CDR3 is CASSYSIVPSGNTIYF. The CDR3, as DNA: TGTGCCAGCAGTTACTCGATAGTTCCCTCTGGAAACACCATATATTTT. V usage is TRBV6-5 and J usage is TRBJ1-3; D is undetermined. CDR3 length: 16 amino acids. Germline assignment: CDR1 MNHEY and CDR2 SVGAGI. V dropped 0 bases and J dropped 0 bases, with 9 bases sitting between them.

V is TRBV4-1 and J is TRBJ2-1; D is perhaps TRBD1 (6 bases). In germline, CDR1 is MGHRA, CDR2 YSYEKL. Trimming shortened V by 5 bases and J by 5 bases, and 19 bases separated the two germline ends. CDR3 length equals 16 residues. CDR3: CASSFLGTRFNNEQFF. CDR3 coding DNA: TGCGCCAGCAGCTTTTTAGGGACAAGATTTAACAATGAGCAGTTCTTC.

This CDR3 reads CASSQQGYSYNEQFF. CDR3 nucleotides: TGCGCCAGCAGCCAGCAGGGATACTCCTACAATGAGCAGTTCTTC. J is TRBJ2-1 and V is TRBV5-1; D may be TRBD1 (5 bases). Between the trimmed V and J ends, which lost 4 bases and 0 bases, there was a span of 11 bases. Germline values: CDR1 SGHRS, CDR2 YFSETQ. The CDR3 has 15 amino acids.

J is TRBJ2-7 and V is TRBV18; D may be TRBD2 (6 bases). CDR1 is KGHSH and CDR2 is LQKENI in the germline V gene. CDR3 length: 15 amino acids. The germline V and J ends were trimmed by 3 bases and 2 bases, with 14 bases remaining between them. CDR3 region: CASSPNRDSTYEQYF. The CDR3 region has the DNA TGTGCCAGCTCACCCAACCGGGACTCCACCTACGAGCAGTACTTC.

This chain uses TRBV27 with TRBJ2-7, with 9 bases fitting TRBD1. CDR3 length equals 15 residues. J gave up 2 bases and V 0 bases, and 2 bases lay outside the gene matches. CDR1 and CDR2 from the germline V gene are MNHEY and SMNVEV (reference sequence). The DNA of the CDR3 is TGTGCCAGCAGTTTATCGGGACAGGGCCCCTACGAGCAGTACTTC. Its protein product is CASSLSGQGPYEQYF.

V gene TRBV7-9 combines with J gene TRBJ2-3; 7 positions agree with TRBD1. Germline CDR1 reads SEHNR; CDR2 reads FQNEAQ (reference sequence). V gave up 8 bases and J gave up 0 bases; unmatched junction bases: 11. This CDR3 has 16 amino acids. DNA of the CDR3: TGTGCCAGCCTTGGGTGGGACAGAAAAAGCACAGATACGCAGTATTTT. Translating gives CASLGWDRKSTDTQYF.

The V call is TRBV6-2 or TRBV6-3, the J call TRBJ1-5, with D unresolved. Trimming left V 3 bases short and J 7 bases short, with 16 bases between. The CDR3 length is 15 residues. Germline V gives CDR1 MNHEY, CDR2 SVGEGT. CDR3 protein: CASSYAGGFWQPQHF. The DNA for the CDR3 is TGTGCCAGCAGTTATGCGGGTGGGTTTTGGCAGCCCCAGCATTTT.

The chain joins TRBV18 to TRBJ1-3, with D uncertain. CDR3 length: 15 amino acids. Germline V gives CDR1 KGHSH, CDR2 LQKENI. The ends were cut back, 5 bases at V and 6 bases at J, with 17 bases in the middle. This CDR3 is CASSEGGSGSNTIYF. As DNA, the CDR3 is TGTGCCAGCTCAGAGGGAGGATCTGGTTCAAACACCATATATTTT.